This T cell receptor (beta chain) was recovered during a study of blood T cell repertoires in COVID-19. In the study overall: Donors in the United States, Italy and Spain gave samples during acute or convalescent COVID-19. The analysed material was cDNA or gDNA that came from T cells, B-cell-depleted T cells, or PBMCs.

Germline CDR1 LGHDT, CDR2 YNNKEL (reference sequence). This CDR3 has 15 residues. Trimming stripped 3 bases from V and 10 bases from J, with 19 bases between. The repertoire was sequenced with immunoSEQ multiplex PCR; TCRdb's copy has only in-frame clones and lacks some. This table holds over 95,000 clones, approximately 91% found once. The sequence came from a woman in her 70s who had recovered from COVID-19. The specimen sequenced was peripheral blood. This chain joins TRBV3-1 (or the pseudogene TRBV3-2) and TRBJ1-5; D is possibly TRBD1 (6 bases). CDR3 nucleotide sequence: TGTGCCAGCAGCCATAGGAACAGGGTGATTGGCCCCCAGCATTTT. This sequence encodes CASSHRNRVIGPQHF.